The next 12 T cell receptor beta chains were all read from a single sample in a study of cytomegalovirus exposure and HLA in healthy donors. PCR used 60 Vbeta primers and 13 Jbeta primers. The method was immunoSEQ multiplex PCR; TCRdb's version includes in-frame clones alone and lacks a portion of them. Of approximately 110,000 clones in the sample, about 86% are singletons; the top ten hold roughly 2.2%. The specimen sequenced was PBMCs. Source of these receptors: a woman aged 25 to 39 in good health and CMV-seronegative.

CDR3 sequence: CASSLRKGTAYEQYF. CDR3 DNA sequence: TGTGCCAGCAGCTTAAGGAAGGGGACTGCCTACGAGCAGTACTTC. The chain employs TRBV7-2 and TRBJ2-7, with D maybe TRBD2 (6 bases). This CDR3 region has 15 residues. V was clipped by 2 bases and J by 2 bases, with 13 bases between them. The germline V gene has CDR1 SGHTA and CDR2 FQGNSA.

This clone turned up a few times. The V call is TRBV5-1, the J call TRBJ2-7, with D maybe TRBD1 (6 bases). Trimming pared 0 bases from V and 1 base from J, leaving 8 bases between. This CDR3 is built from 14 residues. Germline-derived CDR1 and CDR2 are SGHRS and YFSETQ. This chain's CDR3 is CASSLEQGSYEQYF. CDR3 bases: TGCGCCAGCAGCTTGGAACAGGGATCCTACGAGCAGTACTTC.

V gene TRBV30 combines with J gene TRBJ2-1; a weak D match, TRBD2 (6 bases). The CDR3 sequence is 14 residues long. Between the trimmed V and J ends, which lost 0 bases and 3 bases, there was a span of 9 bases. The germline V gene has CDR1 GTSNPN and CDR2 SVGIG (reference sequence). The CDR3 loop reads CAWSVGTLYNEQFF. The CDR3, as DNA: TGTGCCTGGAGTGTCGGGACTCTCTACAATGAGCAGTTCTTC. The entire variable domain, with the rest obtained from reference TRBV30 and TRBJ2-1, is as follows: SQTIHQWPATLVQPVGSPLSLECTVEGTSNPNLYWYRQAAGRGLQLLFYSVGIGQISSEVPQNLSASRPQDRQFILSSKKLLLSDSGFYLCAWSVGTLYNEQFFGPGTRLTVL.

With regard to this clone: An end of the junction differs from the germline gene, which may be a read error. The identical CDR3 is also encoded by other nucleotide sequences in the sample. The chain is built from TRBV4-3 and TRBJ2-7; D remains ambiguous. CDR3 length equals 14 residues. Germline CDR1 LGHNA, CDR2 YSLEER. The CDR3 region has the DNA TGCGCCAGCAGCCAAGGCAGTAGCAGCTACGAACAGTACTTC. Translation gives CASSQGSSSYEQYF.

This clone was seen more than once but under ten times. This chain links TRBV30 with TRBJ1-3; 8 nucleotides agree with TRBD1. V gave up 5 bases and J gave up 7 bases; unmatched junction bases: 7. CDR1 and CDR2 from the germline V gene are GTSNPN and SVGIG (reference sequence). The CDR3 contains 13 residues. In DNA form, the CDR3 reads TGTGCCTGGGTGGCAGGGGGCGTTAACACCATATATTTT. Residues: CAWVAGGVNTIYF.

This clone was seen once. The chain couples TRBV5-1 to TRBJ2-7; 7 nucleotides line up with TRBD2. This CDR3 has 15 amino acids. CDR1 and CDR2 from the germline V gene are SGHRS and YFSETQ. V lost 1 base to trimming and J lost 0 bases; unmatched junction nucleotides: 4. DNA for the CDR3: TGCGCCAGCAGCTTGAGTGGCGGGAGCTCCTACGAGCAGTACTTC. This encodes CASSLSGGSSYEQYF.

The chain is built from TRBV6-5 and TRBJ1-2, with TRBD1 as a possible D gene (5 bases). Germline V gives CDR1 MNHEY, CDR2 SVGAGI. The CDR3 length is 13 residues. V was shortened by 6 bases and J by 8 bases, with 16 bases between the two germline ends. CDR3 loop: CASRTRQGGGYTF. For the CDR3, the DNA is TGTGCCAGCAGAACCCGGCAGGGCGGCGGCTACACCTTC.

This chain connects TRBV1 to TRBJ2-1; the D call in the table, TRBD2, was not verified against the DNA. TRBV1 is listed as a pseudogene. The CDR3 has 22 amino acids. As DNA, the CDR3 is TGCACCAGCAGCCAAGACTCGCCCGGGACTAGCGGGAGGAAAAGCTCCTACAATGAGCAGTTCTTC. Translated, it gives CTSSQDSPGTSGRKSSYNEQFF.

The chain employs TRBV7-2 and TRBJ2-1, with D perhaps TRBD2 (5 bases). The CDR3 is 16 amino acids. Trimming pared 2 bases from V and 6 bases from J, leaving 17 bases between. Germline CDR1 SGHTA, CDR2 FQGNSA. The CDR3 coding sequence is TGTGCCAGCAGCTTACGCCTAGCTTCGGTGGGCAATGAGCAGTTCTTC. It codes for CASSLRLASVGNEQFF.

V is TRBV6-5 and J is TRBJ2-3, with D possibly TRBD2 on 6 matching bases. The germline V gene encodes CDR1 MNHEY and CDR2 SVGAGI. There are 14 residues in the CDR3. With 7 bases removed from V and 4 bases from J, the gap between germline ends came to 15 bases. The CDR3 DNA sequence: TGTGCCAGCATGGGGGAAAGGAGGGCAGATACGCAGTATTTT. Its protein product is CASMGERRADTQYF.

The gene calls are TRBV2 and TRBJ2-5; D call uncertain. V lost 3 bases to trimming and J lost 5 bases, with 7 bases between them. The CDR3 length is 12 residues. Germline CDR1 and CDR2: SNHLY and FYNNEI. CDR3 sequence: CASSDNFETQYF. CDR3 DNA: TGTGCCAGCAGTGACAACTTCGAGACCCAGTACTTC.

The chain recombines TRBV7-2 with TRBJ2-1, with 15 bases lining up with TRBD2. This CDR3 is built from 16 residues. Germline trimming cut 6 bases from V and 8 bases from J; bases unmatched to any gene: 8. Germline CDR1 and CDR2: SGHTA and FQGNSA. CDR3 nucleotides: TGTGCCAGCAGTACTGGGACTAGCGGGAGGAGCGATGAGCAGTTCTTC. Residues: CASSTGTSGRSDEQFF.